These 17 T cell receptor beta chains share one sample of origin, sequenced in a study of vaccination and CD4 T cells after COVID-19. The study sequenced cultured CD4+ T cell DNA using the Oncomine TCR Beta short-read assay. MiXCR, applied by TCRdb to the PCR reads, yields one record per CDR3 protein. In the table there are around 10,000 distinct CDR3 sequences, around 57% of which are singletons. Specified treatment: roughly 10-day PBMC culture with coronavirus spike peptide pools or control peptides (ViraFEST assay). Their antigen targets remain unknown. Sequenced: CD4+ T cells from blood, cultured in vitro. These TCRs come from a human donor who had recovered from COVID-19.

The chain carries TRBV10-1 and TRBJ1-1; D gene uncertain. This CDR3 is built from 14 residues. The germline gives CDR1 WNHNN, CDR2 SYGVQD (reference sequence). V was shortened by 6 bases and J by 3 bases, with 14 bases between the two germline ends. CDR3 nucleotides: TGCGCCAGCAGCTCAAGCGGAGGCGACACTGAAGCTTTCTTT. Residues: CASSSSGGDTEAFF.

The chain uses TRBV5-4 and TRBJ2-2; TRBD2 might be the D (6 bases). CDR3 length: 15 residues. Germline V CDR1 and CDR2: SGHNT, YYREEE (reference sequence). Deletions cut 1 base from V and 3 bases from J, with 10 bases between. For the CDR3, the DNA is TGTGCCAGCAGCTTGAGGTCGGGGGACACCGGGGAGCTGTTTTTT. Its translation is CASSLRSGDTGELFF.

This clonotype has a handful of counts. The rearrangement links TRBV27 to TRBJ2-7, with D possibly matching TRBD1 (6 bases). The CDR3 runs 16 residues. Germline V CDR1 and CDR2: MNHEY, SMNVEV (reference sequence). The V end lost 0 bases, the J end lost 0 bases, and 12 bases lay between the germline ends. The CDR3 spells CASSLSGGLSSYEQYF. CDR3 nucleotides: TGTGCCAGCAGTTTATCAGGGGGTTTGAGCTCCTACGAGCAGTACTTC.

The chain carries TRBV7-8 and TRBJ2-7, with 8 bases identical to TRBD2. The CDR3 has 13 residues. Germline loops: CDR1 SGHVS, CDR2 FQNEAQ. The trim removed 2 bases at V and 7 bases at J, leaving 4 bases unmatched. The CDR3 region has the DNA TGTGCCAGCAGCTTACGGGGGGGGCGGGAGCAGTACTTC. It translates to CASSLRGGREQYF.

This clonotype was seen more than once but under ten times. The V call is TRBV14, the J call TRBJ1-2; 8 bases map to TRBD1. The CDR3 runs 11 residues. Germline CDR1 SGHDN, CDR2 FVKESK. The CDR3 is CASGQGYGYTF. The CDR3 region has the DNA TGTGCAAGCGGACAGGGCTATGGCTACACCTTC.

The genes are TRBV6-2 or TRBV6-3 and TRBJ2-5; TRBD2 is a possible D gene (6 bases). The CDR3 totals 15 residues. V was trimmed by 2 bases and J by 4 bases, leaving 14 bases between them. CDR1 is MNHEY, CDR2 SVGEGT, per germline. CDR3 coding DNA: TGTGCCAGCAGTTACGGAGGGGTGCGGGGAGAGACCCAGTACTTC. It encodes CASSYGGVRGETQYF.

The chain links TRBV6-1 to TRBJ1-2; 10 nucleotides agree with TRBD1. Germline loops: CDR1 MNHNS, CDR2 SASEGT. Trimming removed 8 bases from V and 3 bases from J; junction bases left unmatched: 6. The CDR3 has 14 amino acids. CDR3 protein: CASSDRGRDYGYTF. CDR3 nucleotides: TGTGCCAGCTCCGACAGGGGGCGAGACTATGGCTACACCTTC.

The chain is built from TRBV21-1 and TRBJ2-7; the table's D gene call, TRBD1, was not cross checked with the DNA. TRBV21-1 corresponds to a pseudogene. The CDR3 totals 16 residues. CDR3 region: CASSKTWCRGTNEQYF. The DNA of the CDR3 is TGTGCCAGCAGCAAAACTTGGTGCAGGGGTACGAACGAGCAGTACTTC.

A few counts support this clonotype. The chain's CDR3 is CASSLTGVRTEAFF. The CDR3 nucleotides are TGTGCCAGCAGTTTGACGGGGGTCAGAACTGAAGCTTTCTTT. The V and J genes are TRBV12-3 or TRBV12-4 and TRBJ1-1; TRBD1 might be the D (5 bases). The CDR3 runs 14 residues. V gave up 3 bases and J gave up 5 bases, with 13 bases separating them.

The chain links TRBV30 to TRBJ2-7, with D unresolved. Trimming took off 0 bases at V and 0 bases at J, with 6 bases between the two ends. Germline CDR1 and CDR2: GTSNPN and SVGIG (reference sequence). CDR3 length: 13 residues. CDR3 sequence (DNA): TGTGCCTGGAGTGTGCAGTTCTCCTACGAGCAGTACTTC. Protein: CAWSVQFSYEQYF.

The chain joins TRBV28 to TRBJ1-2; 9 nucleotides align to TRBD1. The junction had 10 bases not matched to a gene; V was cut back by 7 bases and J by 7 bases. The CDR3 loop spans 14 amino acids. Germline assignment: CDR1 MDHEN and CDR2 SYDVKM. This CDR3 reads CASTIQGAPVGYTF. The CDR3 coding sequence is TGTGCCAGCACCATACAGGGGGCTCCCGTTGGCTACACCTTC.

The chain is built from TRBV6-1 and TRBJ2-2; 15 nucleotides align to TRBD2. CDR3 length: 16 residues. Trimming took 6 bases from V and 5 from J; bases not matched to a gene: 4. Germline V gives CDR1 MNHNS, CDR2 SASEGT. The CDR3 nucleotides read TGTGCCAGCAGCCCGGGACTAGCGGGAGGAACCGGGGAGCTGTTTTTT. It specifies CASSPGLAGGTGELFF.

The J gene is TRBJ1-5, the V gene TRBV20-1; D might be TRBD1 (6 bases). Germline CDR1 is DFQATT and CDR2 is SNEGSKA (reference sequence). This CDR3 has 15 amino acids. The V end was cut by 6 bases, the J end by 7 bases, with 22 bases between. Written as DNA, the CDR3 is TGCAGTGCATACCCCGCCAGGGGCTCCGGGCAGCCCCAGCATTTT. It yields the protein CSAYPARGSGQPQHF.

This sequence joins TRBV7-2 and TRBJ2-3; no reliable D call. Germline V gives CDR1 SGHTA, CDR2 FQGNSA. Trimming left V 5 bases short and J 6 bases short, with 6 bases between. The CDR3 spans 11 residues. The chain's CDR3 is CASSPLDTQYF. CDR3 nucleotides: TGTGCCAGCAGCCCTCTGGATACGCAGTATTTT.

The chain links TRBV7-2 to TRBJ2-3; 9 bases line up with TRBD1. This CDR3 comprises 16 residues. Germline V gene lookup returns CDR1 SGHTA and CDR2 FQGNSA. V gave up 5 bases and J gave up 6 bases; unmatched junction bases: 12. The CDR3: CASSLGDRARRDTQYF. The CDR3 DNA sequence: TGTGCCAGCAGCCTCGGGGACAGGGCCCGGCGGGATACGCAGTATTTT.

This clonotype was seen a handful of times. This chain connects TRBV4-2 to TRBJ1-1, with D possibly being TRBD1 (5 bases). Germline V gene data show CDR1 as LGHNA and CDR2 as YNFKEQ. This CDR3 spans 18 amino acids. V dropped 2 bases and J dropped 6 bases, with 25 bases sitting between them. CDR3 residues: CASSQRPFGDAGEAEAFF. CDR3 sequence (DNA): TGTGCCAGCAGCCAACGGCCGTTCGGGGACGCCGGGGAGGCTGAAGCTTTCTTT.

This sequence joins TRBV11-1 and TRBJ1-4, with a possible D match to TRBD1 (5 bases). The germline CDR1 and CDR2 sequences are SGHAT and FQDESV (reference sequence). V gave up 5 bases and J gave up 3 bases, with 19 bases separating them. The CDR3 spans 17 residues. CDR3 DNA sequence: TGTGCCAGCAGCGACCGGGACTCGCGAGGGTCTAATGAAAAACTGTTTTTT. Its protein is CASSDRDSRGSNEKLFF.